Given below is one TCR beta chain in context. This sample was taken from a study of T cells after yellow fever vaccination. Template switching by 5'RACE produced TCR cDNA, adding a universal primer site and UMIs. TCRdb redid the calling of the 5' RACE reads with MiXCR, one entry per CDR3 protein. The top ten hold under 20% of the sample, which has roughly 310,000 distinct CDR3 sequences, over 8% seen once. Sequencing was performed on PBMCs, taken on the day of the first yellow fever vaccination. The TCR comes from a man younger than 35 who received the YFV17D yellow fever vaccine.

The CDR3 loop is CASSYGLHEQYF. The CDR3 bases are TGTGCCAGCAGTTACGGTCTACACGAGCAGTACTTC. The J gene is TRBJ2-7, the V gene TRBV6-6; D is ambiguous. The CDR3 contains 12 residues. The V gene lost 2 bases and the J gene lost 5 bases, with 7 bases spanning the gap. CDR1 and CDR2 from the germline V gene are MNHNY and SVGAGI (reference sequence).